This is a list of T cell receptor beta chains from one sample in a study of CD8+ T cells in alopecia areata. The assay was immunoSEQ multiplex PCR, and TCRdb's table has in-frame clones only and misses some. The table records approximately 210,000 clones, about 60% of them present only once. Here the sequenced sample was CD4+ T cells sorted from blood, taken at week 4, from a patient treated with tofacitinib. These TCRs come from a human donor with alopecia areata. Both conserved end residues are part of each CDR3. The D gene is left open where the match is weak. The size entry is marked missing in some rows and otherwise reads once, few, many or a size class.

clone_size j_call v_call d_call cdr3_nt cdr3_aa
. TRBJ2-7 TRBV29-1 . TGCAGCGGGGGCCACCTGGACGAGCAGTACTTC CSGGHLDEQYF
. TRBJ1-1 TRBV5-1 TRBD1 TGCGCCAGCAGCTACGGGACAGCTCCAGGACTACCACCCATGAACACTGAAGCTTTCTTT CASSYGTAPGLPPMNTEAFF
few TRBJ2-7 TRBV19 TRBD1 TGTGCCAGTAGTGACAACCCGGGACAGGGAACCGAGCAGTACTTC CASSDNPGQGTEQYF
. TRBJ2-1 TRBV4-1 TRBD2 TGCGCCAGCAGCCAGAGGGACCAGCGGGGGGGTTACAATGAGCAGTTCTTC CASSQRDQRGGYNEQFF
. TRBJ2-2 TRBV5-1 TRBD1 TGCGCCAGCAGCAGGGGACAGAGAGGCACCGGGGAGCTGTTTTTT CASSRGQRGTGELFF
. TRBJ2-2 TRBV5-1 TRBD2 TGCGCCAGCAGCATGGGACTAGCGGGGACCTTCGCCGGGGAGCTGTTTTTT CASSMGLAGTFAGELFF
. TRBJ2-7 TRBV4-2 TRBD1 TGTGCCAGCAGCCTATCCGGGACAGGGGTCTACGAGCAGTACTTC CASSLSGTGVYEQYF
. TRBJ2-4 TRBV4-2 . TGTGCCAGCAGCCAAGATGCACTGCTCGACATTCAGTACTTC CASSQDALLDIQYF
once TRBJ1-2 TRBV30 . TGTGCCTGGAGTAAGGGCTATGGCTACACCTTC CAWSKGYGYTF
. TRBJ2-2 TRBV7-2 . TGTGCCAGCAGCTCACGACGTAGGAATACCGGGGAGCTGTTTTTT CASSSRRRNTGELFF
. TRBJ2-3 TRBV15 . TGTGCCACCAGCAGAGATCAGGCCTATACGCAGTATTTT CATSRDQAYTQYF
. TRBJ1-1 TRBV30 . TGTGCCTGGAGTCTGGGGGGAATGAACACTGAAGCTTTCTTT CAWSLGGMNTEAFF
. TRBJ1-1 TRBV27 . TGTGCCAGCAGTTTCGGGGGCGCGGACACTGAAGCTTTCTTT CASSFGGADTEAFF
. TRBJ1-1 TRBV7-9 . TGTGCCAGCAGCCGCTCCATACAGATGAACACTGAAGCTTTCTTT CASSRSIQMNTEAFF
once TRBJ2-5 TRBV9 . TGTGCCAGCAGCCCGCACTTTTCGGGCCTCCAAGAGACCCAGTACTTC CASSPHFSGLQETQYF
few TRBJ2-5 TRBV29-1 TRBD2 TGCAGCGTTGAAGGTCAGGGGACTAGCACGGGGACCCAGTACTTC CSVEGQGTSTGTQYF
. TRBJ1-2 TRBV27 TRBD1 TGTGCCAGCAGTCCCAGGGGGACATATGGCTACACCTTC CASSPRGTYGYTF
. TRBJ1-6 TRBV15 . TGTGCCACCAGCGAGCTACAGAATTCACCCCTCCACTTT CATSELQNSPLHF
. TRBJ2-5 TRBV29-1 . TGCAGCGTTGTTGGGCGGGCGCAAGAGACCCAGTACTTC CSVVGRAQETQYF
. TRBJ2-7 TRBV5-1 . TGCGCCAGCAGCAGCGAAGGGTACGAGCAGTACTTC CASSSEGYEQYF
. TRBJ2-3 TRBV29-1 . TGCAGCGTTGAAGATCGCAGGACAGATACGCAGTATTTT CSVEDRRTDTQYF
. TRBJ1-1 TRBV15 . TGTGCCACCAGCAGAGATTGGCGGGTTTTGAACACTGAAGCTTTCTTT CATSRDWRVLNTEAFF
few TRBJ2-1 TRBV19 . TGTGCCAGTAGTCGGAGAGGGGGGGCCGTCTACAATGAGCAGTTCTTC CASSRRGGAVYNEQFF
. TRBJ2-7 TRBV5-5 . TGTGCCAGCAGCTTGGCTACACCCTCGACCTCCTACGAGCAGTACTTC CASSLATPSTSYEQYF
few TRBJ2-3 TRBV4-2 . TGTGCCAGCAGCCAAGATTGGTCGTCAGATACGCAGTATTTT CASSQDWSSDTQYF
. TRBJ1-2 TRBV29-1 . TGCAGCGTTGGACAGGCTTCCTCTAACTATGGCTACACCTTC CSVGQASSNYGYTF
once TRBJ2-5 TRBV4-1 . TGCGCCAGCAGCCAAGGGCCAGGGAGGGAGACCCAGTACTTC CASSQGPGRETQYF
. TRBJ2-3 TRBV5-1 . TGCGCCAGCAGGTCGCGGGGGCCCCCAGATACGCAGTATTTT CASRSRGPPDTQYF
few TRBJ1-1 TRBV19 . TGTGCCAGTAGTTTCCAGGGTGGAGGAACTGAAGCTTTCTTT CASSFQGGGTEAFF
. TRBJ1-5 TRBV23-1 . TGCGCCCAACCCAATTGGGGGCGTCAGCCCCAGCATTTT CAQPNWGRQPQHF
. TRBJ2-1 TRBV30 . TGTGCCTGGATCGACCCGGGACTGCGCAATGAGCAGTTCTTC CAWIDPGLRNEQFF
. TRBJ2-2 TRBV7-9 . TGTGCCAGCAGCCCACGCGAAGGGCTTAACACCGGGGAGCTGTTTTTT CASSPREGLNTGELFF
. TRBJ1-5 TRBV7-9 . TGTGCCAGCAGCTTCCCCGGTCAGCCCCAGCATTTT CASSFPGQPQHF
. TRBJ1-5 TRBV19 TRBD1 TGTGCCAGTAGAGACAGGGCATATAGCAATCAGCCCCAGCATTTT CASRDRAYSNQPQHF
. TRBJ2-1 TRBV29-1 . TGCAGCGTCAAAAAAGTCAGCGATGAGCAGTTCTTC CSVKKVSDEQFF
. TRBJ2-5 TRBV7-2 TRBD1 TGTGCCAGCAGCTTAGGGACAGGGATGGGGACCCAGTACTTC CASSLGTGMGTQYF
. TRBJ2-5 TRBV7-2 . TGTGCCAGCAGCTTAGGCAGCCTGATGGTGTCGATGATGATGGAGACCCAGTACTTC CASSLGSLMVSMMMETQYF
. TRBJ2-7 TRBV27 . TGTGCCAGCAGTTCCAGGGTGAGCCACGAGCAGTACTTC CASSSRVSHEQYF
. TRBJ2-6 TRBV29-1 . TGCAGCGTTGATAGGGTCACTGGGGCCAACGTCCTGACTTTC CSVDRVTGANVLTF
few TRBJ1-3 TRBV19 . TGTGCCAGTAGTATGGAGGGACGCTCTGCAACCATATATTTT CASSMEGRSATIYF
once TRBJ2-5 TRBV7-2 TRBD2 TGTGCCAGCAGCTTCCAGCGGGGGTTGGGGGAGACCCAGTACTTC CASSFQRGLGETQYF
. TRBJ2-7 TRBV4-3 . TGCGCCAGCAGCCAAGTACAGGGTGACGAGCAGTACTTC CASSQVQGDEQYF
. TRBJ2-1 TRBV30 TRBD2 TGTGCCTCCTACCTAAAAGCGGGGAGGGAGCAGTTCTTC CASYLKAGREQFF
few TRBJ2-1 TRBV13 . TGTGCCAGCAGCTTAGAAAAAGGGGGAACCAGGAATGAGCAGTTCTTC CASSLEKGGTRNEQFF
. TRBJ1-5 TRBV15 . TGTGCCACCAGCAGAGATAGCAGGGCTCAGCCCCAGCATTTT CATSRDSRAQPQHF
. TRBJ1-1 TRBV19 . TGTGCCAGTAGTCCGTCGATGTACACTGAAGCTTTCTTT CASSPSMYTEAFF
few TRBJ2-1 TRBV29-1 . TGCAGCTCCGCCGGGACGTCGACCCCGTTCTTC CSSAGTSTPFF
. TRBJ2-2 TRBV29-1 . TGCAGCGTTGGATGGTTAGGGATGGCCGGGGAGCTGTTTTTT CSVGWLGMAGELFF
. TRBJ2-5 TRBV7-2 TRBD1 TGTGCCAGCAGCCCGGGACAGGGGTGGGGAGAGACCCAGTACTTC CASSPGQGWGETQYF
. TRBJ2-5 TRBV7-2 . TGTGCCAGCAGCTTCGACCCGGGACGACAGACCCAGTACTTC CASSFDPGRQTQYF
. TRBJ2-1 TRBV7-9 TRBD2 TGTGCCAGCAGCCCCCTAGATGGCGGGGGGTTCTTC CASSPLDGGGFF
once TRBJ2-7 TRBV4-1 TRBD1 TGCGCCAGCAGCCTGTCCACATATACAGGGGCTCTAAAGAACTTC CASSLSTYTGALKNF
. TRBJ1-2 TRBV7-9 TRBD1 TGTGCCAGCAGCTTAGAGGGACAGGGCTATGGCTACACCTTC CASSLEGQGYGYTF
once TRBJ1-1 TRBV30 . TGTGCCTGGAGTGCGGGGGTGCGACATCAAGCTTTCTTT CAWSAGVRHQAFF